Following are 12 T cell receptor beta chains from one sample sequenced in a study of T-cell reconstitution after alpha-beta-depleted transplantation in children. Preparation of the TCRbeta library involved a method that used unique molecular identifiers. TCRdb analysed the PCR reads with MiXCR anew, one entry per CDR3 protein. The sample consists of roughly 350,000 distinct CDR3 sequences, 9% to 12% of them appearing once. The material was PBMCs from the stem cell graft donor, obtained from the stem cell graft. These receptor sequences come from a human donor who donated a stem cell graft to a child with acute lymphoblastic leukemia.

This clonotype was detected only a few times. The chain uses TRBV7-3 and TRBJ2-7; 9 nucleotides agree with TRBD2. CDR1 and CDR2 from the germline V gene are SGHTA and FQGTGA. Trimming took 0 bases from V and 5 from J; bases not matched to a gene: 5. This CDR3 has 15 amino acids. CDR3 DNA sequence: TGTGCCAGCAGCTTAACGGGAGCTAGCGGGGACGAGCAGTACTTC. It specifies CASSLTGASGDEQYF.

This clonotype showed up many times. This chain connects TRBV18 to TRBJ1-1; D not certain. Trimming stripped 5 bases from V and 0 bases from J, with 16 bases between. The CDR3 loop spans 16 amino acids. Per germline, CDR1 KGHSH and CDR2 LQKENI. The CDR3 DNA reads TGTGCCAGCTCAATCTCGGCCCCGGGGTTGAACACTGAAGCTTTCTTT. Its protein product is CASSISAPGLNTEAFF.

The CDR3 DNA follows: TGTGCCAGCTCACCAGGACAGGGAAAAGGCTACGAGCAGTACTTC. Amino acid sequence: CASSPGQGKGYEQYF. The chain links TRBV18 to TRBJ2-7; 8 nucleotides agree with TRBD1. From germline, CDR1 is KGHSH and CDR2 LQKENI. The CDR3 consists of 15 residues. V lost 2 bases, J lost 3 bases, and 6 bases stayed unmatched.

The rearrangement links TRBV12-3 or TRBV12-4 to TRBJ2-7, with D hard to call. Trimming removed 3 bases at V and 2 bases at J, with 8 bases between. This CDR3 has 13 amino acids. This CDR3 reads CASSFRKAYEQYF. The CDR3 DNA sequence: TGTGCCAGCAGTTTTAGAAAGGCCTACGAGCAGTACTTC.

The CDR3, as DNA: TGTGCCAGCAGCTTAGATAGGGCGAATGAGCAGTTCTTC. Translation: CASSLDRANEQFF. The rearrangement links TRBV11-2 to TRBJ2-1; unclear D gene. This CDR3 spans 13 amino acids. Trimming stripped 0 bases from V and 7 bases from J, with 7 bases between. Germline-derived CDR1 and CDR2 are SGHAT and FQNNGV.

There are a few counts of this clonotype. CDR3 region: CASSQLRTSGYEQYF. Written as DNA, the CDR3 is TGCGCCAGCAGCCAACTAAGGACTAGCGGCTACGAGCAGTACTTC. V usage is TRBV4-3 and J usage is TRBJ2-7; TRBD2 agrees at 10 bases. Germline-derived CDR1 and CDR2 are LGHNA and YSLEER. V gave up 2 bases and J gave up 3 bases; unmatched junction bases: 4. The CDR3 spans 15 residues.

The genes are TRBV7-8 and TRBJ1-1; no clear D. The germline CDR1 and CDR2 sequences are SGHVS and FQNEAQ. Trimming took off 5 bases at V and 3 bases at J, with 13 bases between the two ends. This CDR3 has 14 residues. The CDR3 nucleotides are TGTGCCAGCAGCCCGACCCGGGATTACACTGAAGCTTTCTTT. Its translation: CASSPTRDYTEAFF.

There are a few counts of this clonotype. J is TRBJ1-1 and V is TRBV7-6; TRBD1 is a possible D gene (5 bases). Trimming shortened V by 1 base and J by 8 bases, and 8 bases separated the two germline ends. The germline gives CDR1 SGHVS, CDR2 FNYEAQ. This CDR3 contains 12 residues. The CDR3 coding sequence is TGTGCCAGCAGCTTAGACGGGGGGGAAGCTTTCTTT. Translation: CASSLDGGEAFF. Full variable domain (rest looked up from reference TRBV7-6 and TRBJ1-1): GAGVSQSPRYKVTKRGQDVALRCDPISGHVSLYWYRQALGQGPEFLTYFNYEAQQDKSGLPNDRFSAERPEGSISTLTIQRTEQRDSAMYRCASSLDGGEAFFGQGTRLTVV.

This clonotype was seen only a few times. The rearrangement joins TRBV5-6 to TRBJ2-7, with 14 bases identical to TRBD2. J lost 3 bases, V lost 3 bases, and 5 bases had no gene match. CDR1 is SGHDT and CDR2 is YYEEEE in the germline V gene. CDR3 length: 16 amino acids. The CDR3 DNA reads TGTGCCAGCAGCTGGGGGGGACTAGCGGGAGTCTACGAGCAGTACTTC. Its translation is CASSWGGLAGVYEQYF.

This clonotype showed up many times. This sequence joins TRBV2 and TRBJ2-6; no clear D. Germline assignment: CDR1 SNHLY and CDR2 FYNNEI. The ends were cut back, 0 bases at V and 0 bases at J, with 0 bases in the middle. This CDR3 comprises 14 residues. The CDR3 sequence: CASSEASGANVLTF. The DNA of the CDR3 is TGTGCCAGCAGTGAAGCCTCTGGGGCCAACGTCCTGACTTTC.

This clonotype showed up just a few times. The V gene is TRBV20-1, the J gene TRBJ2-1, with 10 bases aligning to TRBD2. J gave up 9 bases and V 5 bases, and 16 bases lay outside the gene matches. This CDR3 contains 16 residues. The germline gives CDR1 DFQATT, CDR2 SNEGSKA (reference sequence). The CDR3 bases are TGCAGTGCTTCCGGGACTAGCGCCTTGGGGGGGGGTGAGCAGTTCTTC. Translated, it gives CSASGTSALGGGEQFF.

The CDR3 sequence: CASSQDRSGRGETQYF. CDR3 DNA: TGCGCCAGCAGCCAAGATCGCAGCGGGAGGGGAGAGACCCAGTACTTC. This chain joins TRBV4-1 and TRBJ2-5, with 10 bases fitting TRBD2. There are 16 residues in the CDR3. V lost 0 bases, J lost 4 bases, and 5 bases stayed unmatched. The germline V gene has CDR1 MGHRA and CDR2 YSYEKL.